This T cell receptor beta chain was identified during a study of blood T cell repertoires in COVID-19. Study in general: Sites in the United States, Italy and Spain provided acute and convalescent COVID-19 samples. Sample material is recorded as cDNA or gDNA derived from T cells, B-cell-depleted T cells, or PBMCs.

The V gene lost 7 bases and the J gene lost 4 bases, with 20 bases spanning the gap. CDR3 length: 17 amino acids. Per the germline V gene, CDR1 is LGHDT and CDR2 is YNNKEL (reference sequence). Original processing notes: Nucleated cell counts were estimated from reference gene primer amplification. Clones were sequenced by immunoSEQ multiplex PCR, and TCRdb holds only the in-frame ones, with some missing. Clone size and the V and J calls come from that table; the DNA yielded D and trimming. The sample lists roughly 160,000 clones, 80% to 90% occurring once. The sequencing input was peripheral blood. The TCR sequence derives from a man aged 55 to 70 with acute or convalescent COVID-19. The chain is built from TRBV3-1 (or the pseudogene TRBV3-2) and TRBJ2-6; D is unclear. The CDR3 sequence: CASTATAAWSGANVLTF. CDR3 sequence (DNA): TGTGCCAGCACCGCCACGGCGGCTTGGTCAGGGGCCAACGTCCTGACTTTC.